The clone carrying this T cell receptor (beta chain) came up many times. Its antigen remains unidentified. There are 13 residues in the CDR3. These data belong to a study of neurological immune-mediated disorders. Findings and caveats of the study: There were no CDR3 amino acid sequences shared by expanded clones across subjects, a result suggesting private repertoires in all groups.

5'RACE employing 10-nucleotide random UMIs yielded the cDNA. TCRdb recomputed calls from the 5' RACE reads with MiXCR, one row per CDR3 protein. The table shows about 30,000 distinct CDR3 sequences, with about 15% occurring only once. Preparation of the unsorted libraries drew on 2 million PBMCs stored at -80 C. The V call is TRBV21-1, the J call TRBJ1-1. TRBV21-1 is flagged as a pseudogene. The sequenced sample was PBMCs. The clonotype originates from a man in his 70s in good health. CDR3 sequence (DNA): TGTGCCAGCAGCAAAAGGCCCAACACTGAAGCTTTCTTT. Translated: CASSKRPNTEAFF.